The rows below give T cell receptor beta chains drawn from one sample of a study of cytomegalovirus exposure and HLA in healthy donors. Assay: immunoSEQ multiplex PCR; the TCRdb copy retains only in-frame clones and omits some. The sample has about 110,000 clones; the top ten hold more than 3%. The sequenced sample was PBMCs. The receptor source for this set is a man aged 18 to 35 in good health and CMV-seronegative. Each CDR3 is given with its conserved first and last residue. Fields, in order: V gene, D gene, J gene, CDR3 DNA, CDR3 protein. The D gene is left open where the match is weak.

v_gene: TRBV6-6
d_gene: .
j_gene: TRBJ2-5
CDR3nt: TGTGCCAGCAGTCAGGCTCTCAGGGGTCGGGAGACCCAGTACTTC
CDR3aa: CASSQALRGRETQYF

v_gene: TRBV10-3
d_gene: TRBD1
j_gene: TRBJ1-1
CDR3nt: TGTGCCATCAGTGACCCTGGGACAGCGAACACTGAAGCTTTCTTT
CDR3aa: CAISDPGTANTEAFF

v_gene: TRBV11-2
d_gene: TRBD1
j_gene: TRBJ2-3
CDR3nt: TGTGCCAGCAGCAGAGGGACAGCCCAAAGCACAGATACGCAGTATTTT
CDR3aa: CASSRGTAQSTDTQYF

v_gene: TRBV14
d_gene: .
j_gene: TRBJ2-7
CDR3nt: TGTGCCAGCAGCCTGACAGGCCTAGACTCCTACGAGCAGTACTTC
CDR3aa: CASSLTGLDSYEQYF

v_gene: TRBV5-1
d_gene: .
j_gene: TRBJ2-6
CDR3nt: TGCGCCAGCAGCTTGGGGGCGAGCTCTGGGGCCAACGTCCTGACTTTC
CDR3aa: CASSLGASSGANVLTF

v_gene: TRBV19
d_gene: TRBD1
j_gene: TRBJ2-7
CDR3nt: TGTGCCAGTAGTCTCAGGGGCTGGGACAGGGGCTACGAGCAGTACTTC
CDR3aa: CASSLRGWDRGYEQYF

v_gene: TRBV27
d_gene: .
j_gene: TRBJ2-5
CDR3nt: TGTGCCAGCAAGGGTGCGGGTCCCGTGGAGACCCAGTACTTC
CDR3aa: CASKGAGPVETQYF

v_gene: TRBV28
d_gene: .
j_gene: TRBJ2-1
CDR3nt: TGTGCCAGCAGTTTGGGGCCACCCGTCAATGAGCAGTTCTTC
CDR3aa: CASSLGPPVNEQFF

v_gene: TRBV20-1
d_gene: .
j_gene: TRBJ2-1
CDR3nt: TGCAGTGCCTCCGGGACTCGCCAGTTCTTC
CDR3aa: CSASGTRQFF

v_gene: TRBV7-8
d_gene: TRBD2
j_gene: TRBJ2-7
CDR3nt: TGTGCCAGCAGCCTCTGGACTAGCCTCCACGAGCAGTACTTC
CDR3aa: CASSLWTSLHEQYF

v_gene: TRBV2
d_gene: .
j_gene: TRBJ2-7
CDR3nt: TGTGCCAGCAGTGAACAGTTTGGCTACGAGCAGTACTTC
CDR3aa: CASSEQFGYEQYF

v_gene: TRBV30
d_gene: .
j_gene: TRBJ2-3
CDR3nt: TGTGCCTGGAGCCAGGGGAGCCCAGATACGCAGTATTTT
CDR3aa: CAWSQGSPDTQYF

v_gene: TRBV27
d_gene: TRBD1
j_gene: TRBJ1-1
CDR3nt: TGTGCCAGCAGTCCACATCCCTCGAGGACAGGGAGTACGGCTTTCTTT
CDR3aa: CASSPHPSRTGSTAFF

v_gene: TRBV5-1
d_gene: TRBD2
j_gene: TRBJ2-5
CDR3nt: TGCGCCAGCAGCTCACAAATGGAACCGGGACTAGCGGGAGAGACCCAGTACTTC
CDR3aa: CASSSQMEPGLAGETQYF